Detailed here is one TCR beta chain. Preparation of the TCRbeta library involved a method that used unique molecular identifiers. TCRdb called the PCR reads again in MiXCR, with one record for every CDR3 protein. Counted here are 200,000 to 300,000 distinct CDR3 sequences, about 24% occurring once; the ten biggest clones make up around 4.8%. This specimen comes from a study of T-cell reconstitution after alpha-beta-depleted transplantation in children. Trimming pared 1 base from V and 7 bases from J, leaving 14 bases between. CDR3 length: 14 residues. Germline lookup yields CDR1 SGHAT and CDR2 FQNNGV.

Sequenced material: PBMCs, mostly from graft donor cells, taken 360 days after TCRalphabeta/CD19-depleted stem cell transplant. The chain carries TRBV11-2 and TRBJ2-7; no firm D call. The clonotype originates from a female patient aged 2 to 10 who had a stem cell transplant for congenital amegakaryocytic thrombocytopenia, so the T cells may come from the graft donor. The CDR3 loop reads CASSLGVRVGEQYF. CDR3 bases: TGTGCCAGCAGCTTAGGAGTTAGGGTGGGGGAGCAGTACTTC.